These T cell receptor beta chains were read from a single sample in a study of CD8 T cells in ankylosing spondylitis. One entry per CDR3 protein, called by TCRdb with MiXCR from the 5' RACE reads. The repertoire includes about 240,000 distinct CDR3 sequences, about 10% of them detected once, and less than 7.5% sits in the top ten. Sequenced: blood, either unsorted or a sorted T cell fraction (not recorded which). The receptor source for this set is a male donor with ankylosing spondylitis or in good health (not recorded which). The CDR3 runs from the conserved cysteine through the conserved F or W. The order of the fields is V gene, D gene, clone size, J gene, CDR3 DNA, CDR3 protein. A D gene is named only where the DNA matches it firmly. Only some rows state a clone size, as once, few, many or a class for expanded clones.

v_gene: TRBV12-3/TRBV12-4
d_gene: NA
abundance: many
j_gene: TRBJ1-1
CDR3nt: TGTGCCAGCAGGGAGGGGGTTCGGGGAGCTTTCTTT
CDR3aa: CASREGVRGAFF

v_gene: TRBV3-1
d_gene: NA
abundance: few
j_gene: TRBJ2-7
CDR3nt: TGTGCCAGCAGCCCCCGGACAACTGGCCTCTACGAGCAGTACTTC
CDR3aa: CASSPRTTGLYEQYF

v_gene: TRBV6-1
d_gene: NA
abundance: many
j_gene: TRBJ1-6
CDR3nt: TGTGCCAGCCGGATCGGGCAGGGGCGTTATTCACCCCTCCACTTT
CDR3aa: CASRIGQGRYSPLHF

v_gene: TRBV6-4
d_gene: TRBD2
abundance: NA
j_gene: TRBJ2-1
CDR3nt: TGTGCCAGCAGTGTTTTTAGCGGGAGCCTGAATGAGCAGTTCTTC
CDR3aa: CASSVFSGSLNEQFF

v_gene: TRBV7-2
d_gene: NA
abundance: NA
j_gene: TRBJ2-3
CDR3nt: TGTGCCAGCAGCTTAGTTGGCGACACTAGCACAGATACGCAGTATTTT
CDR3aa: CASSLVGDTSTDTQYF

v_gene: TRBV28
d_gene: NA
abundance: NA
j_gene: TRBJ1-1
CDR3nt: TGTGCCATTGTAGTGAACACTGAAGCTTTCTTT
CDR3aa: CAIVVNTEAFF

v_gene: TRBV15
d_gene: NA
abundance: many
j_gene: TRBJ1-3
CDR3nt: TGTGCCACCTCCGAAGGGGTTAGCTCTGGAAACACCATATATTTT
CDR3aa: CATSEGVSSGNTIYF

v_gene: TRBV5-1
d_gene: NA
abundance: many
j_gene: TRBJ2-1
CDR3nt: TGCGCCAGCAACAACTACAATGAGCAGTTCTTC
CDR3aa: CASNNYNEQFF

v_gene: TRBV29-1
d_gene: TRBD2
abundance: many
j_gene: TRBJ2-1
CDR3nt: TGCAGCGTCACTAGCGGGAGGGGGGGGAATGAGCAGTTCTTC
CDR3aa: CSVTSGRGGNEQFF

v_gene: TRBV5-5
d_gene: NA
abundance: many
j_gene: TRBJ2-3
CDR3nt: TGTGCCAGCAGCCCCCCAACACTAGATACGCAGTATTTT
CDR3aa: CASSPPTLDTQYF

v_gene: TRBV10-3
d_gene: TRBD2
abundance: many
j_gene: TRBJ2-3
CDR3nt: TGTGCCATCAGTGAGTCGACTAGCGAGGGCACAGATACGCAGTATTTT
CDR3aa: CAISESTSEGTDTQYF

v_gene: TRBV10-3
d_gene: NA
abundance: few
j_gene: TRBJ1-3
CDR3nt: TGTGCCATCAGTGAGTCGAAGAATCAGGGCGGCTCTGGAAACACCATATATTTT
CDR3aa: CAISESKNQGGSGNTIYF

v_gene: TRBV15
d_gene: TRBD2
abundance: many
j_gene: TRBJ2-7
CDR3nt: TGTGCCACCAGCACTAGCGGGGGGGACGACGAGCAGTACTTC
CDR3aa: CATSTSGGDDEQYF

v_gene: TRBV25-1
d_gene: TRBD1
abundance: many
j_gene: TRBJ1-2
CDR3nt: TGTGCCAGCAGTGAATCCACAGGGGCAGGCGAGGGCTACACCTTC
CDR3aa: CASSESTGAGEGYTF

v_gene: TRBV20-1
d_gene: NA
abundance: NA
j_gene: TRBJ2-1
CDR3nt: TGCAGTGCGACCGGGACGGACCCAAATGAGCAGTTCTTC
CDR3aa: CSATGTDPNEQFF

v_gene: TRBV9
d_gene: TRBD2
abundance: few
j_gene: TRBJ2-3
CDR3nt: TGTGCCAGCAGCGTAGGAGCGGTAGCGGGAAGCACAGATACGCAGTATTTT
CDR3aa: CASSVGAVAGSTDTQYF

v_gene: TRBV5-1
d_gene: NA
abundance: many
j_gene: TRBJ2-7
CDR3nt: TGCGCCAGCAGGGATAACAACGAGCAGTACTTC
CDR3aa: CASRDNNEQYF